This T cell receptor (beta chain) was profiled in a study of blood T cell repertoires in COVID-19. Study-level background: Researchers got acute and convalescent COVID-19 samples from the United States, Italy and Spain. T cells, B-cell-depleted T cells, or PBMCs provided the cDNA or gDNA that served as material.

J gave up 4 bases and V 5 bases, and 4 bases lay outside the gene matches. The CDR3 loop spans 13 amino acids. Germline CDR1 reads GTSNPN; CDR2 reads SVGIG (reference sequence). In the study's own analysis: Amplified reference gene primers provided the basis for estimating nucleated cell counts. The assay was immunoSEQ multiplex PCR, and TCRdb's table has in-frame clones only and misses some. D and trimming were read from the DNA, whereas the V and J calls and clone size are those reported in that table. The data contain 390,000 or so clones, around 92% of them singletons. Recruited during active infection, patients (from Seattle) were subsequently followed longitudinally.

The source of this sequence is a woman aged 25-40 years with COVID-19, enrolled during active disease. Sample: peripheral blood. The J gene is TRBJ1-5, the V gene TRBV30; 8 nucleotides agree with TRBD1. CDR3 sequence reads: CAWGQGGNQPQHF. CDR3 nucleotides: TGTGCCTGGGGACAGGGAGGGAATCAGCCCCAGCATTTT. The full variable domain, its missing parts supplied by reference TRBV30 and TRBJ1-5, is SQTIHQWPATLVQPVGSPLSLECTVEGTSNPNLYWYRQAAGRGLQLLFYSVGIGQISSEVPQNLSASRPQDRQFILSSKKLLLSDSGFYLCAWGQGGNQPQHFGDGTRLSIL.